This T cell receptor beta chain was sequenced in a study of sequential checkpoint blockade in melanoma. Study background: Patients were randomized 1:1 to nivolumab-then-ipilimumab or ipilimumab-then-nivolumab first-line. Findings of the study overall: Rising tumor T-cell fraction and clonality meant about 30 times likelier benefit. Pretreatment TIL clonality tracked with response in the nivolumab-first arm.

TCRdb's copy holds only in-frame clones and misses some; the assay was immunoSEQ multiplex PCR. Of roughly 7,000 clones listed, roughly 30% are singletons. Treatment meaning: randomized to nivolumab then ipilimumab (arm A) or the reverse (arm B). CDR3 length equals 18 residues. V dropped 0 bases and J dropped 5; count of bases not matched to a gene: 15. In germline, CDR1 is SGHNT, CDR2 YENEEA. This clone was picked up many times. Its cognate antigen is unknown. This chain joins TRBV11-3 and TRBJ1-1; TRBD1 matches 7 bases. The sequenced sample was tumor tissue (inferred from file names), obtained from a patient given nivolumab and ipilimumab in sequence. The source of this sequence is a human donor with melanoma. CDR3 protein: CASSLETGWKIMGTEAFF. As DNA, the CDR3 is TGTGCCAGCAGCTTAGAGACAGGGTGGAAGATCATGGGAACTGAAGCTTTCTTT.